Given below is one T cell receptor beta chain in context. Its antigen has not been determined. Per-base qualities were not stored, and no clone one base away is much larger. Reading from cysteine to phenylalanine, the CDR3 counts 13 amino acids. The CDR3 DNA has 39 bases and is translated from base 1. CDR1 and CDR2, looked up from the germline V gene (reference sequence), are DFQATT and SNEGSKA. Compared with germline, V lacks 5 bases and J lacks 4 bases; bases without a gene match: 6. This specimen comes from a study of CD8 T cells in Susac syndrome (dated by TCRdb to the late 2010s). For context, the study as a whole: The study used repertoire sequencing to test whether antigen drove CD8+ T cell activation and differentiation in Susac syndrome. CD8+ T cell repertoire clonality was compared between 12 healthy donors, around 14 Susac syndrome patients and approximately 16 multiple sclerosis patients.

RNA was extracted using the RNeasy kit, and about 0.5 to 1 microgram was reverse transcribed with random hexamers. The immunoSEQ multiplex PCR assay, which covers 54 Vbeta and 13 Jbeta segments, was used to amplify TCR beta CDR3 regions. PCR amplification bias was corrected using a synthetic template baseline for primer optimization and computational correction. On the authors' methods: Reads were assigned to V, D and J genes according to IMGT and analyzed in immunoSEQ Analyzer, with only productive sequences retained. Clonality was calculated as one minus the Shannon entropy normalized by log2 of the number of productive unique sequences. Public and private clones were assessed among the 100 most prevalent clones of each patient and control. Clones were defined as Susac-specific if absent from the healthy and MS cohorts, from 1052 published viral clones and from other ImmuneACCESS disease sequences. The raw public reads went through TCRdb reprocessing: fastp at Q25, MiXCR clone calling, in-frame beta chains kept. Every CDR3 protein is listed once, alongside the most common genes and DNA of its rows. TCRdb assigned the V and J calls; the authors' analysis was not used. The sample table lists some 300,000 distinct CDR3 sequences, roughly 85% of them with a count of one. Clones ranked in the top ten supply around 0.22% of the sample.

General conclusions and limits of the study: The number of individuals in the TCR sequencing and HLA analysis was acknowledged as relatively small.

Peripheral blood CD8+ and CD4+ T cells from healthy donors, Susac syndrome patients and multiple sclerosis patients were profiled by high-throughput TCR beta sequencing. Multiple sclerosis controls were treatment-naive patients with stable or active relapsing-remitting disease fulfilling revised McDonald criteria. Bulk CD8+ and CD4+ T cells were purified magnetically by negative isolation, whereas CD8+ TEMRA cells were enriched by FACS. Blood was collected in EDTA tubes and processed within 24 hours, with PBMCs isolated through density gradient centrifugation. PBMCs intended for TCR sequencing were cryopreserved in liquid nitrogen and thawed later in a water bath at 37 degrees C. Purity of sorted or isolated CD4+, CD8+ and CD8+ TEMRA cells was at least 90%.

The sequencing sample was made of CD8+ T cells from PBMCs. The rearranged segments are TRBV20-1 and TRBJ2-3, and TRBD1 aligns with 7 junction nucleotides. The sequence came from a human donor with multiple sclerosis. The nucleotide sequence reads TGCAGTGCTCCTCGACAGGGCCCAGATACGCAGTATTTT. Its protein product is CSAPRQGPDTQYF.